This is a list of T cell receptor beta chains from one sample in a study of cytomegalovirus exposure and HLA in healthy donors. Repertoires were generated with immunoSEQ multiplex PCR, while TCRdb's copy carries only in-frame clones and drops some. The sample lists 130,000 to 150,000 clones; over 65% were seen once. The sample consisted of PBMCs. These receptors all stem from a female donor in good health and CMV-seronegative. Both conserved end residues are part of each CDR3. A D gene is named only where the DNA matches it firmly. Clone size is given for some rows only: seen once, a few or many times, or a class if the clone is expanded.

D,J,V,size,DNA,CDR3
TRBD2,TRBJ2-1,TRBV7-8,-,TGTGCCAGCAGCTTAAGGCCGGGACTAGCGGCTGAGCAGTTCTTC,CASSLRPGLAAEQFF
-,TRBJ1-5,TRBV7-9,-,TGTGCCAGCAGCTTAGCGGGGAGTCAGCCCCAGCATTTT,CASSLAGSQPQHF
-,TRBJ1-2,TRBV27,-,TGTGCCAGCAGTTTATCAGCCCAGGGGAACCCTAACTATGGCTACACCTTC,CASSLSAQGNPNYGYTF
TRBD1,TRBJ2-5,TRBV5-6,few,TGTGCCAGCAGCCACAGGGGGCGGAGGGCCCAGTACTTC,CASSHRGRRAQYF
-,TRBJ1-1,TRBV6-5,few,TGTGCCAGCAGTATAGACATTAATCCGAACACTGAAGCTTTCTTT,CASSIDINPNTEAFF
TRBD1,TRBJ1-1,TRBV9,-,TGTGCCAGCAGCTTCGGGACAGGCACTGAAGCTTTCTTT,CASSFGTGTEAFF
-,TRBJ2-1,TRBV28,few,TGTGCCAGCAGACCTCGGTTTTTCCCCTACAATGAGCAGTTCTTC,CASRPRFFPYNEQFF
-,TRBJ1-1,TRBV4-1,-,TGCGCCTCCGGGAGGATCCTTCGAATGAACACTGAAGCTTTCTTT,CASGRILRMNTEAFF
-,TRBJ1-1,TRBV4-1,-,TGCGCCAGCAGCCAAAGGGGGGGCTGGGGTGAAGCTTTCTTT,CASSQRGGWGEAFF
TRBD1,TRBJ1-6,TRBV19,-,TGTGCCAGTAAAGATGGGACAGGGGGAGCGAGTTCACCCCTCCACTTT,CASKDGTGGASSPLHF
TRBD1,TRBJ1-6,TRBV28,-,TGTGCCAGCAGGCCGAACCAGGGGGCCACCTATAATTCACCCCTCCACTTT,CASRPNQGATYNSPLHF
-,TRBJ1-5,TRBV7-2,-,TGTGCCAGCAGCTTAGTTTTTACAGTTAATCAGCCCCAGCATTTT,CASSLVFTVNQPQHF
-,TRBJ1-2,TRBV11-1,-,TGTGCCAGCAGCTTAGGACCAGGGGACGGCTACACCTTC,CASSLGPGDGYTF
TRBD1,TRBJ1-1,TRBV29-1,-,TGCAGCCACCGGGCCAGGGGGCCGGATACTGAAGCTTTCTTT,CSHRARGPDTEAFF
-,TRBJ1-2,TRBV7-6,-,TGTGCCAGCAACCTTCCCAGGGAGAGGGGGAACTATGGCTACACCTTC,CASNLPRERGNYGYTF
TRBD1,TRBJ2-2,TRBV7-2,-,TGTGCCAGCAGCCTCTCTGGAACAGGGGTCTTCACCGGGGAGCTGTTTTTT,CASSLSGTGVFTGELFF
-,TRBJ1-6,TRBV14,-,TGTGCCAGCAGCCACATTTCGGGAGGCTCACCCCTCCACTTT,CASSHISGGSPLHF
TRBD1,TRBJ2-2,TRBV28,-,TGTGCCAGCAGTTTATCGGGACAGGGGGAGGGGTTTTTT,CASSLSGQGEGFF
TRBD1,TRBJ1-4,TRBV6-5,-,TGTGCCAGCAGTTACTCGGGGACAGGAGGTGAAAAACTGTTTTTT,CASSYSGTGGEKLFF